The T cell receptor (beta chain) described here comes from a study of PD-L1 blockade in urothelial cancer. Study as a whole: Males with bladder-origin urothelial cancer constituted about nine tenths of the roughly 29 patients. Per blood sample, T cells had a median of roughly 150,000.

Profiled with immunoSEQ multiplex PCR; TCRdb holds only in-frame clones, not every one. The table records about 130,000 clones, around 88% of them present only once. V was pared by 0 bases and J by 8 bases, with 15 bases between. This CDR3 is 15 amino acids long. Germline-derived CDR1 and CDR2 are SGHRS and YFSETQ. Time point reported: peripheral blood 6 weeks after treatment start. The specimen was PBMCs, collected around atezolizumab (anti-PD-L1) treatment. The chain recombines TRBV5-1 with TRBJ1-5; maybe TRBD1 (6 bases). The TCR originated in a man between 50 and 59 years old with urothelial cancer. CDR3 in amino acids: CASSLGAGGAEPQHF. For the CDR3, the DNA is TGCGCCAGCAGCTTGGGGGCGGGGGGCGCGGAGCCCCAGCATTTT.